The source of this TCR beta chain is a study of T cells after yellow fever vaccination. As for this clonotype: What it binds is not known.

CDR1 SGHTA and CDR2 FQGNSA come from the germline V gene. This CDR3 region has 15 residues. Germline trimming cut 6 bases from V and 4 bases from J; bases unmatched to any gene: 6. General study results and limits: Peaking faster, on day 5 versus 15, the secondary response was nonetheless weaker. Detected again after the booster were most primary-vaccination clones, at about 96% CD4 and 80% to 90% CD8. Of the clonotypes, a small share occurred in both CD4 and CD8 compartments.

They built TCR cDNA with 5'RACE template switching, a step that put in a universal primer site and UMIs. TCRdb re-analysed the 5' RACE reads in MiXCR, keeping a single row per CDR3 protein. The sample lists 400,000 to 650,000 distinct CDR3 sequences, about a fifth occurring once. This sequence originates from a man aged 18-30 years who received the YFV17D yellow fever vaccine. The J gene is TRBJ2-5, the V gene TRBV7-2; 12 bases line up with TRBD2. Sequencing used PBMCs, obtained approximately 20 days after the first yellow fever vaccination. CDR3 sequence: CASRALAGGGETQYF. The DNA of the CDR3 is TGTGCCAGCAGGGCACTAGCGGGGGGCGGAGAGACCCAGTACTTC.